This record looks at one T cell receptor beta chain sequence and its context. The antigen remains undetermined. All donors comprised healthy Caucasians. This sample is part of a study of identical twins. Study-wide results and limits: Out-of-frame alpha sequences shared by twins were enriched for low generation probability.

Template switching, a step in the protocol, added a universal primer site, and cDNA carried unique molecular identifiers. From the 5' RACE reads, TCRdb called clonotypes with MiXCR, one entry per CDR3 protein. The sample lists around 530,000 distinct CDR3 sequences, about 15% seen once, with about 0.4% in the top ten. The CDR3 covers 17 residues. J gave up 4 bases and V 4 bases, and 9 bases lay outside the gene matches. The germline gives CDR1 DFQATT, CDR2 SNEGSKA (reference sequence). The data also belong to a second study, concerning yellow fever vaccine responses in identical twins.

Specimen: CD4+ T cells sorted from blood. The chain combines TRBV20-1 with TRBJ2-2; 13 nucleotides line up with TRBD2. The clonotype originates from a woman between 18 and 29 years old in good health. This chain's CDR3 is CSAKGRTSGSGTGELFF. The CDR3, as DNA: TGCAGTGCTAAAGGTCGGACTAGCGGGAGTGGCACCGGGGAGCTGTTTTTT.